This T cell receptor (beta chain) derives from a study of shared clonotypes between healthy human individuals. Study outcomes and limitations: Across subsets, estimated richness was generally greater for naive than for memory populations.

About this clone: Its antigen is currently unknown.

Repertoires were generated with immunoSEQ multiplex PCR, while TCRdb's copy carries only in-frame clones and drops some. The profile shows just over 2,000,000 clones, around 95% of them singletons. This CDR3 is built from 15 residues. With V trimmed by 0 bases and J by 6 bases, 8 bases remained unmatched. Germline lookup yields CDR1 SGDLS and CDR2 YYNGEE. Healthy HIV-negative adults with no recent acute infections or vaccinations were recruited as donors. The chain employs TRBV9 and TRBJ1-2; 7 nucleotides line up with TRBD1. The sequenced sample was naive CD4+ T cells sorted from blood. This sample's subset: CD45RA+ positively selected. The TCR sequence derives from a man in his late teens or twenties in good health. The CDR3 loop reads CASSVEGRGTDGYTF. The CDR3 DNA follows: TGTGCCAGCAGCGTAGAAGGCAGGGGGACCGATGGCTACACCTTC.